Each of the 24 T cell receptor beta chains below was sequenced from the same sample in a study of cytomegalovirus exposure and HLA in healthy donors. In the PCR, 60 Vbeta and 13 Jbeta primers were used. This table comes from immunoSEQ multiplex PCR, and its TCRdb copy is limited to in-frame clones, with some not included. The table includes 80,000 to 100,000 clones, around 84% detected once. Sequenced: PBMCs. The receptors derive from a human donor in good health.

The V and J genes are TRBV15 and TRBJ1-2; TRBD1 is a possible D gene (6 bases). CDR1 is LNHNV and CDR2 is YYDKDF in the germline V gene (reference sequence). Trimming cost V 0 bases and J 6 bases, with 17 bases left between them. CDR3 length equals 16 residues. The CDR3 is CATSRDRPDRLHGYTF. The CDR3 DNA sequence: TGTGCCACCAGCAGAGATCGCCCCGACAGGTTACATGGCTACACCTTC. Full variable domain (rest looked up from reference TRBV15 and TRBJ1-2): DAMVIQNPRYQVTQFGKPVTLSCSQTLNHNVMYWYQQKSSQAPKLLFHYYDKDFNNEADTPDNFQSRRPNTSFCFLDIRSPGLGDTAMYLCATSRDRPDRLHGYTFGSGTRLTVV.

The chain is built from TRBV28 and TRBJ2-4; 7 bases line up with TRBD2. This CDR3 has 14 amino acids. The germline CDR1 and CDR2 sequences are MDHEN and SYDVKM. J gave up 7 bases and V 7 bases, and 10 bases lay outside the gene matches. In nucleotides, the CDR3 is TGTGCCAGCATCCGTGGGGGGGAATGGAACATTCAGTACTTC. As protein: CASIRGGEWNIQYF.

The V gene is TRBV15, the J gene TRBJ1-6, with D possibly TRBD1 on 5 matching bases. V was cut by 4 bases and J by 7 bases, with 14 bases left in between. The V gene's germline CDR1 is LNHNV and CDR2 YYDKDF (reference sequence). The CDR3 has 15 amino acids. CDR3 amino acids: CATSTRAGGNSPLHF. CDR3 DNA sequence: TGTGCCACCAGCACCAGGGCGGGAGGGAATTCACCCCTCCACTTT.

This chain links TRBV13 with TRBJ2-3; 12 bases match TRBD2. Trimming cost V 8 bases and J 9 bases; bases outside gene matches: 9. The CDR3 is 14 residues long. Looked up from germline, CDR1 is PRHDT and CDR2 is FYEKMQ (reference sequence). For the CDR3, the DNA is TGTGCCAGCCGGCTAGCGGGAGGGCCGCGAACGCAGTATTTT. Translated, it gives CASRLAGGPRTQYF. Together with reference TRBV13 and TRBJ2-3, the CDR3 gives the full variable domain: AAGVIQSPRHLIKEKRETATLKCYPIPRHDTVYWYQQGPGQDPQFLISFYEKMQSDKGSIPDRFSAQQFSDYHSELNMSSLELGDSALYFCASRLAGGPRTQYFGPGTRLTVL.

The rearrangement uses TRBV30 and TRBJ1-5; D gene uncertain. V was shortened by 2 bases and J by 6 bases, with 14 bases between the two germline ends. From germline, CDR1 is GTSNPN and CDR2 SVGIG (reference sequence). The CDR3 is made up of 14 amino acids. This CDR3 reads CAWSPWGEGQPQHF. In DNA form, the CDR3 reads TGTGCCTGGAGTCCGTGGGGAGAGGGTCAGCCCCAGCATTTT.

This chain links TRBV10-1 with TRBJ2-3; TRBD1 is a possible D gene (6 bases). The CDR3 is 18 residues long. CDR1 WNHNN and CDR2 SYGVQD come from the germline V gene (reference sequence). V was trimmed by 3 bases and J by 3 bases, leaving 22 bases between them. The CDR3 sequence: CASSDRGAEREPTDTQYF. The CDR3 nucleotides are TGCGCCAGCAGTGACAGGGGCGCCGAGAGGGAACCGACAGATACGCAGTATTTT.

J is TRBJ2-2 and V is TRBV18; D perhaps matches TRBD1 (6 bases). Trimming took off 6 bases at V and 1 base at J, with 9 bases between the two ends. The CDR3 is made up of 14 amino acids. CDR1 KGHSH and CDR2 LQKENI come from the germline V gene. CDR3 bases: TGTGCCAGCTCCCGGGACAAGAACACCGGGGAGCTGTTTTTT. Its protein product is CASSRDKNTGELFF.

The CDR3 sequence: CASSLVRLRGNEQFF. CDR3 DNA: TGTGCCAGCAGCTTAGTGCGACTCAGGGGCAATGAGCAGTTCTTC. The chain links TRBV11-1 to TRBJ2-1, with TRBD1 as a possible D gene (6 bases). This CDR3 region has 15 residues. Per germline, CDR1 SGHAT and CDR2 FQDESV (reference sequence). V dropped 1 base and J dropped 6 bases, with 13 bases sitting between them.

Only one count was recorded for this clone. V and J are TRBV2 and TRBJ1-3; TRBD1 matches at 10 bases. Germline CDR1 is SNHLY and CDR2 is FYNNEI. The trim removed 5 bases at V and 4 bases at J, leaving 2 bases unmatched. This CDR3 is 14 amino acids long. The CDR3 region has the DNA TGTGCCAGCAGTAGGACAGGGGGGGGAAACACCATATATTTT. Translating gives CASSRTGGGNTIYF. Together with reference TRBV2 and TRBJ1-3, the CDR3 gives the full variable domain: EPEVTQTPSHQVTQMGQEVILRCVPISNHLYFYWYRQILGQKVEFLVSFYNNEISEKSEIFDDQFSVERPDGSNFTLKIRSTKLEDSAMYFCASSRTGGGNTIYFGEGSWLTVV.

The J gene is TRBJ2-7, the V gene TRBV6-6, with 10 bases fitting TRBD2. Germline V gene lookup returns CDR1 MNHNY and CDR2 SVGAGI (reference sequence). J gave up 8 bases and V 5 bases, and 9 bases lay outside the gene matches. This CDR3 comprises 14 residues. CDR3 DNA sequence: TGTGCCAGCAGTCCGGGATCTAGCGGGAGAAAGCAGTACTTC. It codes for CASSPGSSGRKQYF.

This clone showed up just once. The genes are TRBV4-2 and TRBJ2-3; 9 nucleotides match TRBD2. There are 16 residues in the CDR3. In germline, CDR1 is LGHNA, CDR2 YNFKEQ. The J segment lost 0 bases and the V segment lost 2 bases, leaving 3 bases of the junction unmatched. In DNA form, the CDR3 reads TGTGCCAGCAGCCAAATAGCGGGGGCCAGCACAGATACGCAGTATTTT. It specifies CASSQIAGASTDTQYF.

This sequence joins TRBV7-9 and TRBJ1-3; 8 nucleotides line up with TRBD1. The length of the CDR3 is 13 residues. Germline CDR1 SEHNR, CDR2 FQNEAQ (reference sequence). The V and J ends lost 7 bases and 8 bases, in that order; junction bases with no gene match: 7. The CDR3 coding sequence is TGTGCCAGCATATCGGACAGGGAGGACACCATATATTTT. It codes for CASISDREDTIYF.

J is TRBJ2-7 and V is TRBV11-2; 9 bases fit TRBD1. The CDR3 runs 17 residues. Per germline, CDR1 SGHAT and CDR2 FQNNGV. With 5 bases clipped from V and 2 bases from J, the junction kept 13 bases outside the gene matches. DNA of the CDR3: TGTGCCAGCAGCGTGCCGGGACCGGGACAGGGAGCCTACGAGCAGTACTTC. It specifies CASSVPGPGQGAYEQYF.

The chain links TRBV9 to TRBJ1-6, with a weak D call TRBD1 (5 bases). Trimming stripped 1 base from V and 3 bases from J, with 8 bases between. The CDR3 spans 15 residues. Germline V lookup: CDR1 SGDLS, CDR2 YYNGEE. The CDR3: CASSVQGSYNSPLHF. The DNA for the CDR3 is TGTGCCAGCAGCGTACAGGGCAGCTATAATTCACCCCTCCACTTT.

The CDR3 sequence: CASSLGLLAASTDTQYF. The CDR3 region has the DNA TGCGCCAGCAGCTTGGGGTTGTTAGCAGCTAGCACAGATACGCAGTATTTT. The rearrangement uses TRBV5-1 and TRBJ2-3; D gene uncertain. This CDR3 region has 17 residues. The germline gives CDR1 SGHRS, CDR2 YFSETQ. V was shortened by 0 bases and J by 0 bases, with 14 bases between the two germline ends.

V and J are TRBV7-9 and TRBJ2-3, with D perhaps matching TRBD2 (5 bases). Trimming shortened V by 5 bases and J by 4 bases, and 19 bases separated the two germline ends. CDR1 SEHNR and CDR2 FQNEAQ come from the germline V gene (reference sequence). CDR3 length: 16 amino acids. CDR3 in amino acids: CASSLLDGDGADTQYF. CDR3 coding DNA: TGTGCCAGCAGCCTCCTGGACGGCGACGGGGCAGATACGCAGTATTTT.

CDR3 protein: CASSKGGQEANYGYTF. The CDR3 nucleotides read TGTGCCAGTAGTAAAGGAGGACAGGAAGCTAACTATGGCTACACCTTC. This chain connects TRBV19 to TRBJ1-2, with 7 bases fitting TRBD1. Trimming at V came to 4 bases and at J to 0 bases, leaving 8 bases not matched to a gene. The CDR3 sequence is 16 residues long. Germline V CDR1 and CDR2: LNHDA, SQIVND (reference sequence).

This rearrangement joins TRBV19 to TRBJ1-6; 10 nucleotides line up with TRBD1. Germline CDR1 reads LNHDA; CDR2 reads SQIVND (reference sequence). Losses at the gene ends were 4 bases for V and 6 bases for J; bases not matched to a gene: 15. This CDR3 comprises 19 residues. The CDR3 here is CASSRASRQGASVNSPLHF. CDR3 nucleotides: TGTGCCAGTAGTAGGGCTTCACGACAGGGGGCTTCGGTTAATTCACCCCTCCACTTT.

This clone was observed a handful of times. The same CDR3 is also encoded by other DNA sequences in this sample. The rearrangement uses TRBV27 and TRBJ1-1; no reliable D call. The CDR3 consists of 14 residues. Germline CDR1 reads MNHEY; CDR2 reads SMNVEV (reference sequence). Trimming took off 3 bases at V and 0 bases at J, with 8 bases between the two ends. For the CDR3, the DNA is TGTGCCAGCAGTTTGAGGCAGATGAACACTGAAGCTTTCTTT. It encodes CASSLRQMNTEAFF.

Only a few counts were recorded for this clone. The chain uses TRBV15 and TRBJ1-6; no clear D. Trimming pared 1 base from V and 8 bases from J, leaving 6 bases between. The germline CDR1 and CDR2 sequences are LNHNV and YYDKDF (reference sequence). The CDR3 loop spans 13 amino acids. The CDR3 loop is CATSRGGDSPLHF. The CDR3 DNA reads TGTGCCACCAGCAGAGGGGGAGATTCACCCCTCCACTTT.

The chain recombines TRBV7-9 with TRBJ2-7, with TRBD2 identical over 10 bases. CDR1 is SEHNR, CDR2 FQNEAQ, per germline (reference sequence). Unmatched junction bases numbered 6, after V lost 8 bases and J lost 2 bases. This CDR3 has 14 residues. CDR3 in amino acids: CASSRTSGPYEQYF. As DNA, the CDR3 is TGTGCCAGCTCAAGGACTAGCGGTCCCTACGAGCAGTACTTC.

The V gene is TRBV4-2, the J gene TRBJ1-5; tentative D call: TRBD1 (5 bases). Trimming removed 0 bases at V and 6 bases at J, with 12 bases between. CDR1 and CDR2 (germline): LGHNA, YNFKEQ. The CDR3 length is 15 residues. The CDR3 DNA is TGTGCCAGCAGCCAAGAGCGGGGGAGTATTCAGCCCCAGCATTTT. Its protein is CASSQERGSIQPQHF.

V and J are TRBV7-2 and TRBJ1-1; 7 positions match TRBD1. V was pared by 5 bases and J by 4 bases, with 7 bases of the junction left unmatched. The CDR3 is made up of 14 amino acids. The germline V gene encodes CDR1 SGHTA and CDR2 FQGNSA. This CDR3 is CASSLDRASTEAFF. The CDR3, as DNA: TGTGCCAGCAGCCTCGACAGGGCTTCCACTGAAGCTTTCTTT.

In DNA form, the CDR3 reads TGTGCCAGTACCCAGGGTCATCAGCCCCAGCATTTT. Translating gives CASTQGHQPQHF. The chain is built from TRBV19 and TRBJ1-5, with D possibly being TRBD1 (5 bases). This CDR3 has 12 residues. CDR1 and CDR2 from the germline V gene are LNHDA and SQIVND (reference sequence). V was clipped by 7 bases and J by 5 bases, with 9 bases between them.